The present T cell receptor beta chain was sequenced within a study of blood T cells in healthy people across ages (dated by TCRdb to between 2014 and 2016). About the study as a whole: Template switching captured roughly one uniquely barcoded TCR beta cDNA molecule per two T cells in model experiments. Two additional independent replicas of 1 million unique cDNA reads from the same blood draw were analyzed for two donors (one aged 18 to 30 and one aged 80 or older). The study measured age-related changes in TCR beta repertoire diversity using deep sequencing normalized with unique cDNA molecular identifiers. The donors were divided into four age groups: young (average around 17 years), middle-aged (about 41), aged (about 60) and long-lived (82). To avoid experimental bias, donors of different ages were spread randomly across the sequencing lanes. The research as a whole found: Because donor CMV infection status was unknown, age-related changes in expanded clonotypes were potentially confounded. There was a strong correlation between observed TCR beta diversity and the percentage of naive T cells measured by flow cytometry. Since profiling was done on bulk unsorted PBMCs, naive and antigen-experienced compartments could not be conclusively compared. Total diversity estimates from one million sequenced T cells were considered lower bounds and underestimates. As age increased, observed TCR beta diversity per million T cells dropped in a roughly linear way, and a significant reduction was already evident by age about 40. The long-lived group showed more naive CD4+ T cells, fewer expanded clones and increased TCR diversity than the aged group, suggesting age selection.

As concerns this clonotype: Its antigen remains unidentified. No clone much larger than this one lies a single base away; base qualities are absent.

Library generation was performed with 5' RACE. Sequenced on an Illumina HiSeq 2500. A second PCR of about 7 to 12 cycles was run with a J-beta primer mix and a sample-barcoded 5' primer. A template-switch 5' adaptor carrying 12 random nucleotides introduced a unique molecular identifier onto each TCR beta cDNA molecule. Each sample yielded at least 2.5 million CDR3-containing paired-end reads. First-strand cDNA was synthesized from all RNA with the Mint cDNA synthesis kit, primed by a TRBC-specific oligonucleotide. Following uracil-DNA glycosylase treatment, a first 18-cycle PCR with universal primers M1SS and BC2_uni_R was performed on all cDNA. The authors' analysis ran thus. Each sample was normalized by randomly selecting 1 million high-quality reads, each carrying a distinct molecular identifier. Reads sharing molecular identifiers were discarded rather than binned into consensus sequences. MiTCR, run with a Q25 quality threshold and the strictest error-elimination algorithm, handled CDR3 identification, clonotype clustering and error correction. A nonparametric unseen species model with Euler transformation was used to estimate a lower bound on total TCR beta diversity. The raw public reads went through TCRdb reprocessing: fastp at Q25, MiXCR clone calling, in-frame beta chains kept. Rows with one shared CDR3 protein collapse into an entry with the most common genes and DNA. The V and J calls, along with clone size, are taken from TCRdb and not from the paper's own processing. The sample table contains hundreds of thousands of distinct CDR3 sequences; only one count was recorded for roughly three fifths of them. Roughly 25% of the sample is taken by the ten largest.

The germline V and J ends show losses of 6 bases and 0 bases respectively, and no gene match explains 5 bases of the junction. The CDR1 and CDR2 encoded by the germline V gene are SGHTA and FQGTGA. The CDR3, from cysteine to phenylalanine, totals 15 residues. Only the CDR3 DNA is retained, 45 bases long and in frame from the first base. Donors were a few dozen systemically healthy Caucasian individuals from Russia aged roughly 6 to 100 years. Each donor gave around 9.9 milliliters of peripheral blood, collected into EDTA-treated Vacutainer tubes. Ficoll-Paque density-gradient centrifugation was used to isolate PBMCs, with at least 6.5 million per sample. Trizol reagent was used to extract total RNA from the PBMCs, yielding at least 6 micrograms per sample. For every donor, an aliquot of PBMCs went through flow cytometry to measure the percentages of naive CD45RAhigh/CD27high T cells.

The chain couples TRBV7-3 to TRBJ2-1, and 7 bases in between align with TRBD2. The specimen sequenced was blood. The sequence was obtained from a man between 40 and 49 years old in good health. DNA sequence: TGTGCCAGCAGTTCCAGCGGGAACTCCTACAATGAGCAGTTCTTC. Translated, it gives CASSSSGNSYNEQFF.